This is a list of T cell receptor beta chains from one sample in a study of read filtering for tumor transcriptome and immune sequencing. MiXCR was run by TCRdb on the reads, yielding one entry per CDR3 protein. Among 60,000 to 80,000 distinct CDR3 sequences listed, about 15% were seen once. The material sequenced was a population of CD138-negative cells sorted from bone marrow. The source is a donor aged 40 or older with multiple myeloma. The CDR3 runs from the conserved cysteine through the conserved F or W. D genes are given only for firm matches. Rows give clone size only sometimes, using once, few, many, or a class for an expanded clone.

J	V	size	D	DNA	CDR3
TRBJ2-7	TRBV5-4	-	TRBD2	TGTGCCAGCAGCTTGGGCTACGGCGGGGGTTCCTACGAGCAGTACTTC	CASSLGYGGGSYEQYF
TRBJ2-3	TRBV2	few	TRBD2	TGTGCCAGCAGAAGGGCGGGAGGGCCAGATACGCAGTATTTT	CASRRAGGPDTQYF
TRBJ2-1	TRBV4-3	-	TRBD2	TGCGCCAGCAGCCAAGGGGACTATCGCTCCTACAATGAGCAGTTCTTC	CASSQGDYRSYNEQFF
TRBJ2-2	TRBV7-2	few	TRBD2	TGTGCCAGCAGCCAAGGACTAGCGGGAGGAAGGAGCACCGGGGAGCTGTTTTTT	CASSQGLAGGRSTGELFF
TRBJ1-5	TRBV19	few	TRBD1	TGTGCCAGTAGTCCGTCTGGACAGGGGGCCCACCTTTGGCCCCAGCATTTT	CASSPSGQGAHLWPQHF
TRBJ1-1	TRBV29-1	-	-	TGCAGCGCCGGACAGATGGAAGCTTTCTTT	CSAGQMEAFF
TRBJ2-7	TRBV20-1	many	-	TGCAGTGCTAGTGACCACGAGCAGTACTTC	CSASDHEQYF
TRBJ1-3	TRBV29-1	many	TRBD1	TGCAGCGTCGGGGGACAGGGGGGAAACACCATATATTTT	CSVGGQGGNTIYF
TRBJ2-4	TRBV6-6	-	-	TGTGCCGCTTCGGCCGCGGGAGCCAAAAACATTCAGTACTTC	CAASAAGAKNIQYF
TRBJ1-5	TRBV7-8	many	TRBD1	TGTGCCAGCAGCTTAACAGGGGTGAATCAGCCCCAGCATTTT	CASSLTGVNQPQHF
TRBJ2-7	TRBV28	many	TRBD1	TGTGCCAGCAAAGGGACAGGGGCCCACGAGCAGTACTTC	CASKGTGAHEQYF
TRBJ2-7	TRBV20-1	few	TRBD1	TGCAGTGTCTCCGAGGGGGCGGACGAGCAGTACTTC	CSVSEGADEQYF
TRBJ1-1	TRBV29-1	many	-	TGCAGCGTTGCCAAACAGGGCATGAACACTGAAGCTTTCTTT	CSVAKQGMNTEAFF
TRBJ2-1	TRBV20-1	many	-	TGCAGTGCTAGAGGCTCATTCAGGGGACTAGAGCAGTTCTTC	CSARGSFRGLEQFF
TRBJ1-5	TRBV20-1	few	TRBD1	TGCAGTGCTAGAGATGAGGACAGGGTTAGTCAGCCCCAGCATTTT	CSARDEDRVSQPQHF
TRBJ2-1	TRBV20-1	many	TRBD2	TGCAGTGCTAGAACGGTAGCGGGAGGGTATGAGCAGTTCTTC	CSARTVAGGYEQFF
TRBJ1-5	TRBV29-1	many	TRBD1	TGCAGCGTCGGGACAGGGACCCTAGATCAGCCCCAGCATTTT	CSVGTGTLDQPQHF
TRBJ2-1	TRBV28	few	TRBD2	TGTGCCAGCAGTCCGCCGGGGGGGCGCGGTGGTGAGCAGTTCTTC	CASSPPGGRGGEQFF
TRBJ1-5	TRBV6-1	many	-	TGTGCCAGCAGTGAACATCCAGGTCAGCCCCAGCATTTT	CASSEHPGQPQHF
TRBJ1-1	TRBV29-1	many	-	TGCAGCGTTGACAGGGGGAACACTGAAGCTTTCTTT	CSVDRGNTEAFF
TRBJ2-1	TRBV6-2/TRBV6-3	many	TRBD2	TGTGCCAGCAGTACGCGACTAGCGGGAGGTTTAGGTGAGCAGTTCTTC	CASSTRLAGGLGEQFF
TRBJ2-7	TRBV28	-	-	TGTGCCAGCAGTTTATGGCCCCAAGTAGGGAACGAGCAGTACTTC	CASSLWPQVGNEQYF
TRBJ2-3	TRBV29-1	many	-	TGCAGCGTTGAGGGGGTTGGGGACACAGATACGCAGTATTTT	CSVEGVGDTDTQYF
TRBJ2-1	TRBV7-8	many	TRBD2	TGTGCCAGCAGCCCGAGGACTAGCGGGAATCACAATGAGCAGTTCTTC	CASSPRTSGNHNEQFF